This is a list of T cell receptor beta chains from one sample in a study of breast tumors, draining lymph nodes, adjacent tissues. TCRdb recomputed calls from the multiplex PCR reads with MiXCR, one row per CDR3 protein. The table lists 150,000 to 200,000 distinct CDR3 sequences, around a third of them singletons, with around 4.1% in the top ten. Sequenced input: axillary lymph node tissue. These receptors were collected from a female donor with breast cancer. Some clones in this sample may be carry-over from other donors' samples. Both conserved end residues are part of each CDR3. A D gene is named only where the DNA matches it firmly. Rows may omit the clone size; those that give it use once, few, many or a size class.

clone_size j_call d_call v_call cdr3_nt cdr3_aa
many TRBJ2-7 TRBD2 TRBV15 TGTGCCACCAGCCCCCTTCGGGAGGGGGCCTACGAGCAGTACTTC CATSPLREGAYEQYF
once TRBJ2-1 TRBD1 TRBV29-1 TGCAGCTGCAGGGGATCCGGACAGGGATCCTACAATGAGCAGTTCTTC CSCRGSGQGSYNEQFF
NA TRBJ1-2 NA TRBV19 TGTGCCAGTAGCCAAAGAGGGTGGGGGAACTATGGCTACACCTTC CASSQRGWGNYGYTF
once TRBJ2-7 TRBD2 TRBV10-3 TGTGCCTTCTTCGAGCGGGAGAGTGGCTACGAGCAGTACTTC CAFFERESGYEQYF
many TRBJ2-7 TRBD2 TRBV11-2 TGTGCCAGCATCCCCGAGGTAGCGGGATCCGACGAGCAGTACTTC CASIPEVAGSDEQYF
NA TRBJ1-1 NA TRBV12-3/TRBV12-4 TGTGCCAGTTCTTTCTTGGCAGGGAGCACTGAAGCTTTCTTT CASSFLAGSTEAFF
many TRBJ1-2 NA TRBV7-9 TGTGCCAGCAGCTTAAAATTAGGGACCTATGGCTACACCTTC CASSLKLGTYGYTF
NA TRBJ1-5 NA TRBV6-2/TRBV6-3 TGTGCCAGCAGTCGATGGGGGTGGTCCCAGCATTTT CASSRWGWSQHF
many TRBJ2-7 NA TRBV6-1 TGTGCCAGCGTGGAACAGGGCTTAACCTACGAGCAGTACTTC CASVEQGLTYEQYF
NA TRBJ1-5 NA TRBV29-1 TGCAGCGGGAGACTAGGAGGGAGGAATCAGCCCCAGCATTTT CSGRLGGRNQPQHF
NA TRBJ2-5 TRBD2 TRBV9 TGTGCCAACAGCGTCCGGGACTATCAAGGGACCCAGTCCTTC CANSVRDYQGTQSF
NA TRBJ1-1 NA TRBV10-1 TGCGCCAGCAGTGAGTCTGCCAGGGGGAACACTGAAGCTTTCTTT CASSESARGNTEAFF
NA TRBJ2-1 NA TRBV6-1 TGTGCCAGCAGGACGATGCTTTGGCAGTTCTTC CASRTMLWQFF
few TRBJ2-1 NA TRBV12-3/TRBV12-4 TGTGCCAGCAGTTTAGAAGGATTCACTTCACCTTCCTCCTACAATGAGCAGTTCTTC CASSLEGFTSPSSYNEQFF
many TRBJ2-1 TRBD2 TRBV19 TGTGCCAGTAGTAGTAGCGGGAGACCCGAGGGGGGGCAGTTCTTC CASSSSGRPEGGQFF
many TRBJ2-2 TRBD2 TRBV2 TGTGCCAGCGTGGGGGCGGGAGGGAACACCGGGGAGCTGTTTTTT CASVGAGGNTGELFF
many TRBJ1-6 NA TRBV6-6 TGTGCCAGCAGTTACGGGTCACCCCTCCACTTT CASSYGSPLHF
many TRBJ2-7 NA TRBV10-2 TGCGCCAGCAGTGGTTGGGTGGCAGGGAAGTACGAGCAGTACTTC CASSGWVAGKYEQYF
many TRBJ1-6 TRBD1 TRBV4-1 TGCGCCAGCAGCCAAGATAGACAGGGCTCCTATAATTCACCCCTCCACTTT CASSQDRQGSYNSPLHF
NA TRBJ2-4 TRBD1 TRBV12-3/TRBV12-4 TGTGCCAGCGGCTCGACAGGGGGCCAGGCAGCCAAAAACATTCAGTACTTC CASGSTGGQAAKNIQYF
NA TRBJ1-4 NA TRBV10-1 TGCGCCAGCAGTGAGTCGGCCAGTAATGAAAAACTGTTTTTT CASSESASNEKLFF
many TRBJ2-3 NA TRBV7-9 TGTGCCAGCAGCGTAAAGTGGGGGTTTGATACGCAGTATTTT CASSVKWGFDTQYF
many TRBJ2-3 TRBD1 TRBV6-6 TGTGCCGGACAGGGGGGGAGCAGCACAGATACGCAGTATTTT CAGQGGSSTDTQYF
many TRBJ1-2 TRBD1 TRBV6-5 TGTGCCAGTACACAGGGGGCAGGCTACACCTTC CASTQGAGYTF
many TRBJ1-4 NA TRBV5-5 TGTGCCAGCAGCTTGGGTGTACAGAGTAATGAAAAACTGTTTTTT CASSLGVQSNEKLFF
many TRBJ2-2 NA TRBV2 TGTGCCAGCAGTTCGGCTAGCGCCGGGGAGCTGTTTTTT CASSSASAGELFF
many TRBJ2-7 NA TRBV19 TGTGCCAGTAGTAGCAGGGGGCGGGGGTCCTACGAGCAGTACTTC CASSSRGRGSYEQYF
NA TRBJ1-4 NA TRBV2 TGTGCCAGCAGTGAAGGGAGTAGTTCGGCAGATGAAAAACTGTTTTTT CASSEGSSSADEKLFF
NA TRBJ1-6 TRBD1 TRBV20-1 TGCAGTGCCAGGCTCCGGACAGGGCGGTCACCCCTCCACTTT CSARLRTGRSPLHF
many TRBJ2-5 NA TRBV20-1 TGCAGTGCTAACGAAGGCAGTGAAGAGACCCAGTACTTC CSANEGSEETQYF
many TRBJ2-2 TRBD2 TRBV29-1 TGCAGCGTTGCTGGACTAGCTGGCACCGGGGAGCTGTTTTTT CSVAGLAGTGELFF
many TRBJ2-7 TRBD2 TRBV29-1 TGCAGCGTTGGGACTAGCGGGACCGAGCAGTACTTC CSVGTSGTEQYF
many TRBJ2-2 TRBD1 TRBV6-5 TGTGCCAGCAGTGCCCGGACAGGGGGCGGCACCGGGGAGCTGTTTTTT CASSARTGGGTGELFF
NA TRBJ2-7 TRBD1 TRBV11-3 TGTGCCAGCAGCGGCCCGGGACAGGATGAGGTGTTC CASSGPGQDEVF
many TRBJ2-7 TRBD2 TRBV10-3 TGTGCCATCAGTCCTTGGACTAGCGGAACCCGCTCCTACGAGCAGTACTTC CAISPWTSGTRSYEQYF
NA TRBJ2-3 TRBD1 TRBV5-5 TGTGCCAGCAGCAAGGGACAGGGGGAAGGTACGCAGTATTTT CASSKGQGEGTQYF
NA TRBJ1-4 TRBD1 TRBV5-1 TGCGCCAGCAGCCAGACAGGGTTGGTGGGACGAAAACTGTTTTTT CASSQTGLVGRKLFF
NA TRBJ2-6 NA TRBV6-5 TGTGCCAGCAGTATAGGAAACTCTGGGGCCAACGTCCTGACTTTC CASSIGNSGANVLTF
NA TRBJ2-7 TRBD1 TRBV3-1 TGTGCCAGCAGCCAGGGACAGGGTAGCAACTACGAGCAGTACTTC CASSQGQGSNYEQYF
NA TRBJ1-6 NA TRBV7-3 TGTGCCAGCAGCTTAGGCGCTCGGCTAGCGGGGGAGGGTGGGAACTATTCACCCCTCCACTTT CASSLGARLAGEGGNYSPLHF
many TRBJ2-1 TRBD2 TRBV6-4 TGTGCCAGCAGGCCTCCTAGCGGACCCTACAATGAGCAGTTCTTC CASRPPSGPYNEQFF
many TRBJ1-2 NA TRBV4-2 TGTGCCAGCAGCCAAGTTAGCTCCCGCGGGGGCTACACCTTC CASSQVSSRGGYTF
many TRBJ2-7 NA TRBV20-1 TGCAGTGCCACGAAGGGGTCGGTAAACTACGAGCAGTACTTC CSATKGSVNYEQYF
NA TRBJ2-3 NA TRBV6-2/TRBV6-3 TGTGCCAGCAGTTATTGGCAGATCCACACAGATACGCAGTATTTT CASSYWQIHTDTQYF
NA TRBJ1-2 NA TRBV5-6 TGTGCCAGCAGCTCCTGGACAGCCCCGGAGGGTGGCTACACCTTC CASSSWTAPEGGYTF
few TRBJ1-2 TRBD1 TRBV18 TGTGCCAGCTCACCACAGGAGACAGGGGGCTTTGGCTACACCTTC CASSPQETGGFGYTF
many TRBJ2-2 NA TRBV9 TGTGCCAGCAGTGATGAAGGGGGGAGACAAGCGGAGCTGTTTTTT CASSDEGGRQAELFF